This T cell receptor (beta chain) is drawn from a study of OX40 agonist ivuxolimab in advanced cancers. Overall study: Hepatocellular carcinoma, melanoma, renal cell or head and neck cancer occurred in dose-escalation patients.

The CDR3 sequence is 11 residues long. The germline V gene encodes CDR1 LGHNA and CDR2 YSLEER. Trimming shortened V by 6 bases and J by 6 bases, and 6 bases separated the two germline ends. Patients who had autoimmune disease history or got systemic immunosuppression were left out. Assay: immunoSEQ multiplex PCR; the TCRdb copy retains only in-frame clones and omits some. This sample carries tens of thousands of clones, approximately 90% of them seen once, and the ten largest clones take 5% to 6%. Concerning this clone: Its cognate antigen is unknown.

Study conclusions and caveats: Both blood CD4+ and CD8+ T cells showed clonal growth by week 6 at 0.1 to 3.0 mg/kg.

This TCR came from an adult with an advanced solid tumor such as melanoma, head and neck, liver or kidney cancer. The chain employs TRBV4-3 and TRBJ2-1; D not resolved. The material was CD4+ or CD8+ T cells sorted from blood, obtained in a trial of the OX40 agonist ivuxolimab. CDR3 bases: TGCGCCAGCAGTCAGATCAATGAGCAGTTCTTC. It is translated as CASSQINEQFF.